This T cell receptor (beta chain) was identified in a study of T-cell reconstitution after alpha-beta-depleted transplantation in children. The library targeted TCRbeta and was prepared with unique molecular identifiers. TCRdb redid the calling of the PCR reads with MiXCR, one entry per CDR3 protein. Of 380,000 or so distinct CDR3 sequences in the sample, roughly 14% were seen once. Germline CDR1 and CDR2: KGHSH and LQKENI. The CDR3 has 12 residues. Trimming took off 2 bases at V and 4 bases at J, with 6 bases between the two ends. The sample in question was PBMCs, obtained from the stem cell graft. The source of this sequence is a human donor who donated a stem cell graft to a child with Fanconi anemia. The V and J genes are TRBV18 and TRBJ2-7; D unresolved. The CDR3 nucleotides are TGTGCCAGCTCACCAGGGATATACGAGCAGTACTTC. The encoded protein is CASSPGIYEQYF.